Below, one TCR beta chain is given with its context. Its antigen remains unknown. Method: immunoSEQ multiplex PCR; TCRdb's copy keeps in-frame clones and lacks some. The sample consists of roughly 20,000 clones, roughly 62% of them appearing once. V shed 4 bases and J shed 2 bases, with 8 bases lying between them. CDR1 KGHSH and CDR2 LQKENI come from the germline V gene. The CDR3 spans 13 residues. CD4+ T cells from unexposed donors were obtained before the COVID-19 pandemic (2011-2018). The cells were cultured for over eight days before CD4+ T cells were isolated. This sample is part of a study of CD4 T cells in relation to SARS-CoV-2 and coronaviruses.

The V call is TRBV18, the J call TRBJ1-1; D gene uncertain. The sample was CD4+ T cells from PBMCs, cultured in vitro. The source of this sequence is a human donor in good health. DNA for the CDR3: TGTGCCAGCTCACAGGGATTTAACACTGAAGCTTTCTTT. Its protein product is CASSQGFNTEAFF. Full variable domain (rest looked up from reference TRBV18 and TRBJ1-1): NAGVMQNPRHLVRRRGQEARLRCSPMKGHSHVYWYRQLPEEGLKFMVYLQKENIIDESGMPKERFSAEFPKEGPSILRIQQVVRGDSAAYFCASSQGFNTEAFFGQGTRLTVV.